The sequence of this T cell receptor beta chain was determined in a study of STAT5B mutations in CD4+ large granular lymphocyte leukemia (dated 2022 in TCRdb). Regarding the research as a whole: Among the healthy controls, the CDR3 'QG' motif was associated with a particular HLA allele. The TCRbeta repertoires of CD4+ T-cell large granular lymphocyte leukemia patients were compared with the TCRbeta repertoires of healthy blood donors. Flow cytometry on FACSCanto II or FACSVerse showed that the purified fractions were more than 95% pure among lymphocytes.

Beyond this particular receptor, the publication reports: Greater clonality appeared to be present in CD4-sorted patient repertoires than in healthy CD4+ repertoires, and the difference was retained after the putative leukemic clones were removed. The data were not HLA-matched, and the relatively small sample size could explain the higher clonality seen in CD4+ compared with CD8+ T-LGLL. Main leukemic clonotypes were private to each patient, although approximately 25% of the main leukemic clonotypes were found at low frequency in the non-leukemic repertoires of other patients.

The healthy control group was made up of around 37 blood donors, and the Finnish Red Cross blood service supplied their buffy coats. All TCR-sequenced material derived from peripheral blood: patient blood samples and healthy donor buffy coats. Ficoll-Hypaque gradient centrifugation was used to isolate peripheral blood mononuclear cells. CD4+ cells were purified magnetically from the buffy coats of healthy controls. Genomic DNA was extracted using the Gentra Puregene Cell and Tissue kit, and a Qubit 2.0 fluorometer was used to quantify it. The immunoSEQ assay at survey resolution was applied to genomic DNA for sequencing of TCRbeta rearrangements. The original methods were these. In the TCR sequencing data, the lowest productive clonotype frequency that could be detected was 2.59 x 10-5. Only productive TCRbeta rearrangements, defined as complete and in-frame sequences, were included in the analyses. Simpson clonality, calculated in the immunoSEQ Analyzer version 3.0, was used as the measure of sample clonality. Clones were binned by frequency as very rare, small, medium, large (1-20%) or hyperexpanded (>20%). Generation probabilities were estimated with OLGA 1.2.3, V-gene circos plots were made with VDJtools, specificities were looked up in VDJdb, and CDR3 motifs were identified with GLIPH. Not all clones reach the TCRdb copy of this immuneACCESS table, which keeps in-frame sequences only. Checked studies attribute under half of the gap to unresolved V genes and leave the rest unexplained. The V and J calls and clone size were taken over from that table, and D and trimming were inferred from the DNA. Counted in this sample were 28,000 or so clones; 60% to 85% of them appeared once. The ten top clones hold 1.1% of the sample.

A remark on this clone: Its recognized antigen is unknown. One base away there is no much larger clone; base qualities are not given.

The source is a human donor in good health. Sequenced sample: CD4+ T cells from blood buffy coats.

In nucleotide form, the sequence is TGTGCCTGGAGTGCAGGACTGAATCAGCCCCAGCATTTT. It encodes CAWSAGLNQPQHF. This chain joins TRBV30 to TRBJ1-5; the D gene assignment is ambiguous. From cysteine to phenylalanine, the CDR3 is 13 amino acids long. Only the CDR3 region is kept as DNA, spanning 39 bases read in frame from base 1. The CDR1 and CDR2 encoded by the germline V gene (reference sequence) are GTSNPN and SVGIG. Between the V and J ends, shortened by 1 base and 4 bases respectively, the junction contains 8 bases.